The T cell receptor (beta chain) described here comes from a study of untreated major depressive disorder (dated 2018 in TCRdb). As for the study more broadly: The study was a cross-sectional case-control comparison of T cell phenotype and TCR repertoire between antidepressant-free major depressive disorder patients and individually matched non-depressed controls. The sequencing was a follow-up to the differences in Vbeta 5.1, Vbeta 11 and Vbeta 22 usage that flow cytometry had picked up across the whole cohort.

Every depressed patient was matched in pairs with a non-depressed control on sex, age, current smoking status and body mass index. Every participant was of European descent. Controls scored 5 or less on the Quick Inventory of Depressive Symptoms-Self Report and had no mood disorder, either currently or at any point in their lifetime. Major medical conditions, Axis I/II comorbidities, regular medication or illicit drug use, and drinking over 100 g alcohol weekly were applied as exclusion criteria for all participants. About 30 ml of peripheral blood was collected from each participant into EDTA tubes. Magnetic negative selection with the BD IMag Human CD4 T Lymphocyte Enrichment Set was used to purify CD4+ T cells from thawed PBMCs. Flow cytometry confirmed that the CD4+ enrichment method typically gave around 96% purity. A subgroup of roughly five case-control pairs, chosen blind to chemokine receptor expression and flow-cytometric repertoire skewing results, underwent TCRbeta sequencing. All blood samples were collected in the morning at 8:00 a.m., and PBMCs were isolated by Ficoll-Hypaque gradient centrifugation. PBMCs were gradually cooled to -80 degrees C for cryopreservation and then kept in liquid nitrogen until assay.

As encoded in the germline V gene (reference sequence), CDR1 is WNHNN while CDR2 is SYGVQD. Trimming takes 5 bases off V and 4 bases off J; junction bases not matched to a gene: 6. The CDR3 covers 14 residues, taking in both the cysteine and the phenylalanine. Only CDR3 DNA remains: 42 bases, in frame from the first base. The Qiagen DNeasy Blood and Tissue Kit was used to extract total genomic DNA from the purified CD4+ T cells. Amplification and sequencing of the TCRbeta CDR3 region, as defined according to IMGT, were carried out with immunoSEQ immunosequencing protocols. As for the original processing: Preprocessing of raw sequence data for PCR and sequencing error correction was performed by the immunoSEQ service. The sequence data were imported into the immunoSEQ Analyzer and were further analyzed using VDJtools v1.0.7. The paired Wilcoxon signed-rank test was used to test for differences between patients and controls. In TCRdb, the immuneACCESS table is reduced to in-frame sequences with V and J assigned. These tables do not hold every clone; where another copy was compared, an unresolved V gene accounts for under half, and the others remain unexplained. That table supplies the V and J calls and clone size; D and trimming were determined from the DNA. The sample contains approximately 20,000 clones, about 90% of them found a single time. The ten largest clones capture 5.1% of the sample.

With regard to this clone: Its antigen remains undetermined. There are no base qualities to consult, and no much larger clone falls within one base.

Results the study describes overall, beyond this receptor: Because of strict matching and exclusion criteria, the study sample was comparatively small, which limits how generalizable the findings are. In the sequencing data, TRBV25-01 and TRBV02-01 usage was found to follow the flow-cytometry pattern, although statistical significance was not reached. For the sequencing comparisons, one-tailed planned tests were applied to only three preselected Vbeta families. The top five TRBV05-01 clones in every sequenced subject were all private clones. In CD4+ T cells, sequencing confirmed that depressed patients used TRBV05-01 (Vbeta 5.1) more than controls did, with a one-tailed test giving p = 0.040.

The chain joins TRBV10-1 to TRBJ2-3, with 7 middle bases fitting TRBD2. This receptor was identified in a woman in her thirties in good health. Sequencing used CD4+ T cells from PBMCs. The CDR3 corresponds to CASSRTREADTQYF. The base sequence is TGCGCCAGCAGTCGGACTAGGGAGGCAGATACGCAGTATTTT.